This T cell receptor (beta chain) was documented in a study of tumor-infiltrating lymphocytes in primary liver carcinoma. This clonotype was seen only once. Its antigen is not known. J gave up 9 bases and V 5 bases, and 9 bases lay outside the gene matches. This CDR3 is built from 16 residues. CDR1 is SEHNR, CDR2 FQNEAQ, per germline (reference sequence). From around 520 ng of total RNA, TCR beta-specific cDNA was reverse-transcribed using a constant-region primer. Three nested multiplex PCR rounds, a slightly modified ARM-PCR method, built the TCR beta libraries. Use of TRBV1-TRBV30 forward primers with a C-beta reverse primer characterized the first two PCR rounds, which lasted around 11 cycles each. TCRdb reprocessed the multiplex PCR reads with MiXCR, giving one entry per CDR3 protein. Seen here are fewer than 150,000 distinct CDR3 sequences, 55% to 75% observed once, and the top ten hold over 7%.

Findings and limits, study-wide: Tumor tissue displayed a significantly greater top-250-clone fraction than blood (p = 0.039). Found in all five tumor regions were only about 7-25% of top clones.

Both RNA and DNA were isolated together from about 20-30 mg of bulk tissue that had not been sorted. Resection treated the patients' primary liver carcinoma. Tumors were each sampled at five separate regions. The gene calls are TRBV7-9 and TRBJ2-2; 13 nucleotides match TRBD2. This sequence originates from a woman aged 55-75 years with primary liver carcinoma and hepatitis B virus infection. Source material: liver tumor tissue from sampling region 1. Stated subset: tumor region T1, superior pole. The CDR3 is CASSLGLAGESWELFF. The CDR3 DNA sequence: TGTGCCAGCAGCCTAGGACTAGCGGGAGAATCCTGGGAGCTGTTTTTT.